One sample yielded the 8 T cell receptor beta chains listed below, sequenced in a study of blood T cell repertoires in COVID-19. Assay: immunoSEQ multiplex PCR; the TCRdb copy retains only in-frame clones and omits some. The sample comprises about 400,000 clones, roughly 90% of which are singletons, and more than 0.95% rests with the top ten. The material sequenced was peripheral blood. Receptor source: a man aged 35 to 55 with acute or convalescent COVID-19.

With regard to this clone: This CDR3 is also generated by other DNA sequences in the sample. V and J are TRBV11-2 and TRBJ2-2; TRBD1 matches at 8 bases. Losses at the gene ends were 5 bases for V and 5 bases for J; bases not matched to a gene: 7. Germline CDR1 reads SGHAT; CDR2 reads FQNNGV. The CDR3 covers 15 residues. The CDR3 DNA reads TGTGCCAGCAGCCCAGGACAGGGATTAACCGGGGAGCTGTTTTTT. The encoded protein is CASSPGQGLTGELFF.

The rearrangement joins TRBV5-4 to TRBJ1-2; 8 positions match TRBD1. Germline V gives CDR1 SGHNT, CDR2 YYREEE (reference sequence). This CDR3 is built from 15 residues. The V gene end was trimmed by 0 bases and the J gene end by 3 bases; junction bases not matched to a gene: 4. CDR3 nucleotides: TGTGCCAGCAGCTTGGACAGGGGGTTGGACTATGGCTACACCTTC. Protein sequence: CASSLDRGLDYGYTF. Full variable domain (rest looked up from reference TRBV5-4 and TRBJ1-2): ETGVTQSPTHLIKTRGQQVTLRCSSQSGHNTVSWYQQALGQGPQFIFQYYREEENGRGNFPPRFSGLQFPNYSSELNVNALELDDSALYLCASSLDRGLDYGYTFGSGTRLTVV.

The chain couples TRBV18 to TRBJ2-5; D unresolved. Germline assignment: CDR1 KGHSH and CDR2 LQKENI. Deletions cut 0 bases from V and 2 bases from J, with 4 bases between. This CDR3 spans 13 amino acids. The CDR3 is CASSPPSQETQYF. CDR3 nucleotides: TGTGCCAGCTCACCACCGTCGCAAGAGACCCAGTACTTC.

The rearrangement joins TRBV7-8 to TRBJ2-1; 9 bases map to TRBD2. The J segment lost 7 bases and the V segment lost 5 bases, leaving 12 bases of the junction unmatched. This CDR3 comprises 16 residues. Germline CDR1 and CDR2: SGHVS and FQNEAQ. CDR3 nucleotide sequence: TGTGCCAGCAGCCCCCCTGGCGGGGGGGCGAGTAATGAGCAGTTCTTC. The encoded protein is CASSPPGGGASNEQFF.

The table lists this clone with a count of one. The rearrangement joins TRBV7-9 to TRBJ2-3; TRBD1 aligns across 7 bases. This CDR3 has 14 residues. Germline V gene lookup returns CDR1 SEHNR and CDR2 FQNEAQ (reference sequence). V lost 5 bases to trimming and J lost 2 bases; unmatched junction nucleotides: 4. The CDR3 DNA follows: TGTGCCAGCAGCCCGGGGACAGCCACAGATACGCAGTATTTT. Its translation is CASSPGTATDTQYF.

Only one count was recorded for this clone. The chain carries TRBV11-2 and TRBJ2-1; TRBD2 matches at 14 bases. V lost 1 base and J lost 16; bases outside the gene matches: 12. The CDR3 is 16 residues long. Germline assignment: CDR1 SGHAT and CDR2 FQNNGV. The CDR3 coding sequence is TGTGCCAGCAGCTTAGCCGGGACTAGCGGGGGCAGCCGATTTTTCTTC. This translates into CASSLAGTSGGSRFFF. The whole variable domain, remainder taken from reference TRBV11-2 and TRBJ2-1, is EAGVAQSPRYKIIEKRQSVAFWCNPISGHATLYWYQQILGQGPKLLIQFQNNGVVDDSQLPKDRFSAERLKGVDSTLKIQPAKLEDSAVYLCASSLAGTSGGSRFFFGPGTRLTVL.

V and J are TRBV11-2 and TRBJ2-7; 9 bases agree with TRBD1. V shed 6 bases, J shed 1 base, and the junction held 10 bases outside the gene matches. Per germline, CDR1 SGHAT and CDR2 FQNNGV. The CDR3 consists of 16 residues. The CDR3 spells CASRLTGGKFSYEQYF. The CDR3 coding sequence is TGTGCCAGCAGGCTTACAGGGGGCAAATTTTCCTACGAGCAGTACTTC.

The gene calls are TRBV29-1 and TRBJ1-5; no reliable D call. Germline loops: CDR1 SQVTM, CDR2 ANQGSEA. The CDR3 is 11 amino acids. V lost 4 bases, J lost 11 bases, and 12 bases lay in between. The DNA for the CDR3 is TGCAGCGTTGGGGCAGACGGGGCCCAGCATTTT. Translation: CSVGADGAQHF.